Below, one T cell receptor beta chain is given with its context. Per the germline V gene, CDR1 is MGHRA and CDR2 is YSYEKL. The V segment lost 0 bases and the J segment 3 bases; nucleotides outside the gene matches: 5. The CDR3 totals 17 residues. These data originate in a study of blood T cell repertoires in COVID-19. Background on the study: Sites in the United States, Italy and Spain provided acute and convalescent COVID-19 samples. PBMCs, B-cell-depleted T cells, or T cells provided the cDNA or gDNA that made up the material.

Per the original methods: Amplifying reference gene primers gave estimates of nucleated cell counts. The protocol was immunoSEQ multiplex PCR, while the TCRdb copy is restricted to in-frame clones and leaves out a portion. The DNA was the basis for D and trimming; V, J and clone size are from that table. Of a few hundred thousand clones listed, roughly nine tenths are singletons. This receptor was taken from a man younger than 30 with active or convalescent COVID-19. The V gene is TRBV4-1, the J gene TRBJ2-2, with TRBD1 identical over 9 bases. Sequenced sample: peripheral blood. This chain's CDR3 is CASSQDPRTGDTGELFF. The CDR3 nucleotides read TGCGCCAGCAGCCAAGATCCAAGGACAGGGGACACCGGGGAGCTGTTTTTT.